This entry lists 29 T cell receptor beta chains sequenced from one sample in a study of blood T cell repertoires in COVID-19. TCRdb keeps only in-frame clones here, not all; method: immunoSEQ multiplex PCR. Here the sample spans roughly 99,000 clones, 80% to 90% being singletons. The sample was peripheral blood. Source of these receptors: a man aged 45 to 65 with COVID-19, enrolled during active disease.

The rearrangement uses TRBV5-4 and TRBJ1-3, with D perhaps TRBD1 (6 bases). V was trimmed by 4 bases and J by 4 bases, leaving 9 bases between them. Germline-derived CDR1 and CDR2 are SGHNT and YYREEE (reference sequence). There are 13 residues in the CDR3. CDR3 residues: CASSNTGGNTIYF. CDR3 in DNA: TGTGCCAGCAGCAACACAGGGGGAAACACCATATATTTT.

J is TRBJ1-3 and V is TRBV21-1. TRBV21-1 is a pseudogene segment. CDR3 length: 18 amino acids. The CDR3, as DNA: TGTGCCAGCAGCAAAGGTTTATTTGGGGGGTGTGGTGGAAACACCATATATTTT. It yields the protein CASSKGLFGGCGGNTIYF.

This chain links TRBV2 with TRBJ1-4; D not resolved. Looked up from germline, CDR1 is SNHLY and CDR2 is FYNNEI. Deletions cut 6 bases from V and 10 bases from J, with 12 bases between. This CDR3 spans 12 amino acids. This chain's CDR3 is CASSPVAGKLFF. CDR3 nucleotide sequence: TGTGCCAGCAGCCCCGTAGCGGGAAAACTGTTTTTT.

The chain joins TRBV23-1 to TRBJ2-2, with D possibly TRBD2 on 6 matching bases. TRBV23-1 is labeled an ORF, and its function is uncertain. The germline V and J ends were trimmed by 4 bases and 3 bases, with 27 bases remaining between them. This CDR3 contains 20 residues. DNA for the CDR3: TGCGCCAGCAGTCCCCTCCCGCGGGAAGGGTCTTTTCTTGACACCGGGGAGCTGTTTTTT. Translating it yields CASSPLPREGSFLDTGELFF.

The chain employs TRBV2 and TRBJ1-5; 8 bases map to TRBD1. The germline V gene encodes CDR1 SNHLY and CDR2 FYNNEI. V was pared by 4 bases and J by 2 bases, with 4 bases of the junction left unmatched. The CDR3 covers 15 residues. CDR3 bases: TGTGCCAGCAGTGTTGCAGGGGGCGGCAATCAGCCCCAGCATTTT. Its protein product is CASSVAGGGNQPQHF.

The rearrangement uses TRBV7-2 and TRBJ1-1, with D maybe TRBD1 (5 bases). V lost 3 bases, J lost 0 bases, and 17 bases lay in between. The V gene's germline CDR1 is SGHTA and CDR2 FQGNSA. This CDR3 is 17 amino acids long. This CDR3 reads CASSFPVETAMNTEAFF. CDR3 in DNA: TGTGCCAGCAGCTTTCCAGTTGAGACAGCCATGAACACTGAAGCTTTCTTT.

The chain uses TRBV7-3 and TRBJ2-7, with D uncertain. Germline values: CDR1 SGHTA, CDR2 FQGTGA. The CDR3 is made up of 13 amino acids. V was clipped by 0 bases and J by 4 bases, with 7 bases between them. The CDR3, as DNA: TGTGCCAGCAGCTTAACGTCCACTTACGAGCAGTACTTC. Its protein is CASSLTSTYEQYF.

This clone appeared a single time. V and J are TRBV6-1 and TRBJ2-5; 13 bases map to TRBD2. V shed 2 bases, J shed 2 bases, and the junction held 5 bases outside the gene matches. Germline loops: CDR1 MNHNS, CDR2 SASEGT. The length of the CDR3 is 17 residues. The DNA of the CDR3 is TGTGCCAGCAGTGAATTCCGACTAGCGGGGGGACAAGAGACCCAGTACTTC. It yields the protein CASSEFRLAGGQETQYF.

The genes are TRBV6-2 or TRBV6-3 and TRBJ2-1; TRBD1 matches 8 bases. Germline loops: CDR1 MNHEY, CDR2 SVGEGT. The V and J ends lost 7 bases and 2 bases, in that order; junction bases with no gene match: 4. This CDR3 has 14 residues. CDR3 protein: CASNPGQAYNEQFF. For the CDR3, the DNA is TGTGCCAGCAACCCGGGACAGGCCTACAATGAGCAGTTCTTC.

The V gene is TRBV18, the J gene TRBJ2-2; TRBD1 might be the D (5 bases). Looked up from germline, CDR1 is KGHSH and CDR2 is LQKENI. V shed 3 bases and J shed 7 bases, with 15 bases lying between them. The CDR3 spans 15 residues. CDR3 protein: CASSPQDIGGGELFF. Here the CDR3 DNA reads TGTGCCAGCTCACCTCAGGACATCGGTGGCGGGGAGCTGTTTTTT.

The chain joins TRBV5-4 to TRBJ1-2; TRBD1 matches at 7 bases. The CDR3 runs 15 residues. The germline gives CDR1 SGHNT, CDR2 YYREEE (reference sequence). V was clipped by 2 bases and J by 4 bases; unmatched bases: 8. The CDR3 here is CASSFQQGQFYGYTF. The CDR3 region has the DNA TGTGCCAGCAGCTTTCAACAGGGGCAATTCTATGGCTACACCTTC.

The chain has TRBV6-1 and TRBJ2-1; TRBD2 matches at 11 bases. Trimming cost V 2 bases and J 4 bases; bases outside gene matches: 4. From germline, CDR1 is MNHNS and CDR2 SASEGT. CDR3 length equals 16 residues. In DNA, the CDR3 is TGTGCCAGCAGTGAAAATGTAGCGGGGGGGTACAATGAGCAGTTCTTC. Translating gives CASSENVAGGYNEQFF.

V usage is TRBV6-5 and J usage is TRBJ2-7; D is ambiguous. Germline values: CDR1 MNHEY, CDR2 SVGAGI. The germline V and J ends were trimmed by 5 bases and 4 bases, with 15 bases remaining between them. The CDR3 is made up of 14 amino acids. The CDR3 is CASSTRQPPYEQYF. The CDR3, as DNA: TGTGCCAGCAGTACACGACAACCCCCATACGAGCAGTACTTC.

The V call is TRBV29-1, the J call TRBJ1-1; no clear D gene. CDR1 SQVTM and CDR2 ANQGSEA come from the germline V gene. V was shortened by 4 bases and J by 10 bases, with 16 bases between the two germline ends. The CDR3 extends over 12 amino acids. The CDR3 DNA follows: TGCAGCGTTGCTGAGCGGAGTAGAGGAGCTTTCTTT. Its translation: CSVAERSRGAFF. The variable domain in full, with the rest retrieved from reference TRBV29-1 and TRBJ1-1, is SAVISQKPSRDICQRGTSLTIQCQVDSQVTMMFWYRQQPGQSLTLIATANQGSEATYESGFVIDKFPISRPNLTFSTLTVSNMSPEDSSIYLCSVAERSRGAFFGQGTRLTVV.

V usage is TRBV12-3 or TRBV12-4 and J usage is TRBJ1-2; D gene uncertain. Deletions cut 1 base from V and 8 bases from J, with 11 bases between. The CDR3 runs to 13 residues. In nucleotides, the CDR3 is TGTGCCAGCAGTTTAGGTCCCTCGGGGGGCTACACCTTC. It translates to CASSLGPSGGYTF.

This clone was counted only a few times. The V and J genes are TRBV11-2 and TRBJ1-3, with a tentative D call TRBD1 (6 bases). Trimming removed 2 bases from V and 1 base from J, with 12 bases in between. The CDR3 loop spans 16 amino acids. CDR1 and CDR2 from the germline V gene are SGHAT and FQNNGV. The CDR3 here is CASSLFLGASGNTIYF. As DNA, the CDR3 is TGTGCCAGCAGCTTATTTCTGGGGGCTTCTGGAAACACCATATATTTT.

The chain employs TRBV18 and TRBJ2-1; a weak D match, TRBD2 (6 bases). The CDR3 runs to 15 residues. The V gene lost 5 bases and the J gene lost 8 bases, with 19 bases spanning the gap. Germline V gene sequence: CDR1 KGHSH, CDR2 LQKENI. CDR3 loop: CASSTMGGQFHEQFF. CDR3 nucleotides: TGTGCCAGCTCAACTATGGGGGGTCAGTTCCATGAGCAGTTCTTC.

About this clone: This same CDR3 is encoded by further DNA sequences in the sample. The chain uses TRBV5-1 and TRBJ1-5, with 9 nucleotides matching TRBD1. The CDR3 loop spans 15 amino acids. Germline V lookup: CDR1 SGHRS, CDR2 YFSETQ. Unmatched junction bases numbered 5, after V lost 0 bases and J lost 7 bases. CDR3 loop: CASSLEGQGGQPQHF. For the CDR3, the DNA is TGCGCCAGCAGCTTGGAGGGACAGGGCGGCCAGCCCCAGCATTTT.

V and J are TRBV3-1 (or the pseudogene TRBV3-2) and TRBJ2-2; a possible D gene is TRBD1 (6 bases). The CDR3 is 16 amino acids. CDR1 and CDR2 from the germline V gene are LGHDT and YNNKEL (reference sequence). V was trimmed by 6 bases and J by 4 bases, leaving 18 bases between them. The CDR3 spells CASRLMGTIGTGELFF. DNA for the CDR3: TGTGCCAGCAGACTCATGGGGACAATCGGCACCGGGGAGCTGTTTTTT.

V usage is TRBV3-1 (or the pseudogene TRBV3-2) and J usage is TRBJ1-2, with a tentative D call TRBD1 (6 bases). This CDR3 is built from 14 residues. The germline CDR1 and CDR2 sequences are LGHDT and YNNKEL (reference sequence). Deletions cut 1 base from V and 4 bases from J, with 10 bases between. The CDR3 DNA sequence: TGTGCCAGCAGCCAAGTTACGACAGGCTATGGCTACACCTTC. This codes for CASSQVTTGYGYTF.

This clone has only a few counts. The rearrangement joins TRBV6-1 to TRBJ1-2; unclear D gene. Trimming stripped 2 bases from V and 0 bases from J, with 7 bases between. The V gene's germline CDR1 is MNHNS and CDR2 SASEGT. CDR3 length: 14 residues. The CDR3 is CASSEFFTNYGYTF. The CDR3 nucleotides are TGTGCCAGCAGTGAATTTTTTACTAACTATGGCTACACCTTC.

This sequence joins TRBV5-1 and TRBJ1-3; D gene unclear. This CDR3 spans 16 amino acids. Per germline, CDR1 SGHRS and CDR2 YFSETQ. Trimming stripped 0 bases from V and 8 bases from J, with 18 bases between. The CDR3 here is CASSLEVNRGSDTIYF. Here the CDR3 DNA reads TGCGCCAGCAGCTTGGAGGTCAATCGCGGGTCTGACACCATATATTTT.

V usage is TRBV29-1 and J usage is TRBJ2-2, with D hard to call. Trimming took off 3 bases at V and 1 base at J, with 6 bases between the two ends. CDR1 SQVTM and CDR2 ANQGSEA come from the germline V gene. This CDR3 comprises 13 residues. CDR3 in DNA: TGCAGCGTTGATCCAGGGAACACCGGGGAGCTGTTTTTT. It codes for CSVDPGNTGELFF.

The chain combines TRBV4-3 with TRBJ1-1; the match to TRBD1 covers 7 bases. CDR1 and CDR2 (germline): LGHNA, YSLEER. J gave up 0 bases and V 4 bases, and 2 bases lay outside the gene matches. This CDR3 has 14 amino acids. The CDR3 spells CASSLDRMNTEAFF. CDR3 DNA sequence: TGCGCCAGCAGCCTGGACAGGATGAACACTGAAGCTTTCTTT.

The V and J genes are TRBV5-1 and TRBJ2-2, with 11 nucleotides matching TRBD1. The CDR3 totals 15 residues. Germline assignment: CDR1 SGHRS and CDR2 YFSETQ. V was clipped by 6 bases and J by 5 bases; unmatched bases: 6. CDR3 protein: CASTGTGGDTGELFF. CDR3 in DNA: TGCGCCAGCACCGGGACAGGGGGAGATACCGGGGAGCTGTTTTTT.

CDR3 protein: CSASRIGFGGLDYGYTF. CDR3 coding DNA: TGCAGTGCTAGTAGAATTGGTTTCGGGGGGCTTGACTATGGCTACACCTTC. This rearrangement joins TRBV20-1 to TRBJ1-2; D possibly corresponds to TRBD1 (6 bases). V was trimmed by 3 bases and J by 3 bases, leaving 23 bases between them. Germline V CDR1 and CDR2: DFQATT, SNEGSKA (reference sequence). The CDR3 extends over 17 amino acids.

This clone was seen a handful of times. The chain carries TRBV7-9 and TRBJ2-1, with D unclear. CDR3 size: 12 residues. Trimming cost V 0 bases and J 9 bases, with 6 bases left between them. Germline V lookup: CDR1 SEHNR, CDR2 FQNEAQ (reference sequence). The CDR3 here is CASSLASIEQFF. CDR3 coding DNA: TGTGCCAGCAGCTTAGCTAGCATTGAGCAGTTCTTC. Complete variable domain (other parts from reference TRBV7-9 and TRBJ2-1): DTGVSQNPRHKITKRGQNVTFRCDPISEHNRLYWYRQTLGQGPEFLTYFQNEAQLEKSRLLSDRFSAERPKGSFSTLEIQRTEQGDSAMYLCASSLASIEQFFGPGTRLTVL.

The chain has TRBV9 and TRBJ2-7; D gene ambiguous. CDR1 SGDLS and CDR2 YYNGEE come from the germline V gene. This CDR3 is built from 15 residues. Trimming left V 0 bases short and J 7 bases short, with 17 bases between. The CDR3 protein is CASSVAPAGLREQYF. CDR3 DNA: TGTGCCAGCAGCGTAGCCCCTGCCGGGTTACGGGAGCAGTACTTC.

CDR3 bases: TGTGCCAGCAGTGAAGGACAGCTCAACACTGAAGCTTTCTTT. Its protein is CASSEGQLNTEAFF. The chain has TRBV2 and TRBJ1-1; a possible D gene is TRBD1 (5 bases). V was pared by 1 base and J by 2 bases, with 8 bases between. Per germline, CDR1 SNHLY and CDR2 FYNNEI. The CDR3 is 14 residues long.